This is a list of T cell receptor beta chains from one sample in a study of blood T cell repertoires in COVID-19. Clones were sequenced by immunoSEQ multiplex PCR, and TCRdb holds only the in-frame ones, with some missing. Here the sample spans 95,000 to 150,000 clones, roughly 84% being singletons. The sample consisted of peripheral blood. The receptors derive from a woman of 80 years or more with acute or convalescent COVID-19. The CDR3 runs from the conserved cysteine through the conserved F or W. The D gene is left open where the match is weak. Where a row states a size, it is once, few, many or the class of an expanded clone; other rows omit it.

CDR3nt | CDR3aa | j_gene | abundance | len | v_gene | d_gene
TGTGCCAGTAGTATGGGACAGGGAACTAATGAAAAACTGTTTTTT | CASSMGQGTNEKLFF | TRBJ1-4 | . | 15 | TRBV19 | TRBD1
TGTGCCAGCAGTCAGGCCGGGGTCAGACGGCGAGGAGAGACCCAGTACTTC | CASSQAGVRRRGETQYF | TRBJ2-5 | . | 17 | TRBV2 | .
TGTGCCAGCACGAGACCTCGGGGCACAGATACGCAGTATTTT | CASTRPRGTDTQYF | TRBJ2-3 | . | 14 | TRBV5-8 | .
TGTGCCAGCAGTTCCGGGACAGGGGTTGGCTACACCTTC | CASSSGTGVGYTF | TRBJ1-2 | . | 13 | TRBV12-3/TRBV12-4 | TRBD1
TGTGCCAGCAGCTTAGCTCGGACTAGCGAGGAGCAGTTCTTC | CASSLARTSEEQFF | TRBJ2-1 | . | 14 | TRBV7-2 | TRBD2
TGTGCCAGCAGCTTCCGCCCACTAAGTGAGCAGTTCTTC | CASSFRPLSEQFF | TRBJ2-1 | . | 13 | TRBV7-3 | .
TGTGCCAGCAGTGCAACAGACGAGCAGTACTTC | CASSATDEQYF | TRBJ2-7 | . | 11 | TRBV12-3/TRBV12-4 | .
TGTGCCAGCAGTCCCCCGGGTTATGGCTACACCTTC | CASSPPGYGYTF | TRBJ1-2 | . | 12 | TRBV12-3/TRBV12-4 | .
TGTGCCAGCAGTTTAGTGGCTACTGAAGCTTTCTTT | CASSLVATEAFF | TRBJ1-1 | few | 12 | TRBV12-3/TRBV12-4 | .
TGTGCCAGCAGCGTAGGTAATAGCGGGAGCGATACGCAGTATTTT | CASSVGNSGSDTQYF | TRBJ2-3 | . | 15 | TRBV9 | TRBD2
TGTGCCAGCAGTCAGCCCGGGGCAGATACGCAGTATTTT | CASSQPGADTQYF | TRBJ2-3 | . | 13 | TRBV6-6 | .
TGTGCCAGCAGTTGGGGTTTGACAGGGGGACACAATGAGCAGTTCTTC | CASSWGLTGGHNEQFF | TRBJ2-1 | . | 16 | TRBV27 | TRBD1
TGTGCCAGCAGCTTAAACGAGGGAGGAGAGCAGTACTTC | CASSLNEGGEQYF | TRBJ2-7 | . | 13 | TRBV11-1 | .
TGTGCCAGCAGCGTCGGGACAGGCCCTACCCAGTACTTC | CASSVGTGPTQYF | TRBJ2-5 | . | 13 | TRBV7-9 | TRBD1
TGTGCCAGCAGTTACACTAGTATTCGCTACCCGTTCTTC | CASSYTSIRYPFF | TRBJ2-1 | . | 13 | TRBV6-2/TRBV6-3 | .
TGTGCCAGCAGTTACCGTGGGGGGAACAATTCACCCCTCCACTTT | CASSYRGGNNSPLHF | TRBJ1-6 | few | 15 | TRBV6-5 | .
TGTGCCAGCAGCCAAGAGGAACAGGGCCAAAGGAGACTATACGAGCAGTACTTC | CASSQEEQGQRRLYEQYF | TRBJ2-7 | . | 18 | TRBV14 | .
TGTGCCAGCAGTCTACAGGGGGCTCGACCGGAGCAGTACTTC | CASSLQGARPEQYF | TRBJ2-7 | once | 14 | TRBV27 | TRBD1
TGTGCCAGCAGCGTCAACAGGGGGAGTAACATTCAGTACTTC | CASSVNRGSNIQYF | TRBJ2-4 | . | 14 | TRBV11-2 | TRBD1
TGTGCCAGCAGCTTCGAGGGCGGGAGGGCAGATACGCAGTATTTT | CASSFEGGRADTQYF | TRBJ2-3 | . | 15 | TRBV5-4 | TRBD2
TGTGCCAGCAGCGCCTCCCCGGGACAGGGGGTTACTGAAGCTTTCTTT | CASSASPGQGVTEAFF | TRBJ1-1 | . | 16 | TRBV7-9 | TRBD1
TGTGCCAGCAGTGAGGGCCCACAGGGGTCAACTAATGAAAAACTGTTTTTT | CASSEGPQGSTNEKLFF | TRBJ1-4 | . | 17 | TRBV25-1 | TRBD1
TGTGCCAGCAGCCAGGGGCATGGCTACACCTTC | CASSQGHGYTF | TRBJ1-2 | . | 11 | TRBV14 | .
TGTGCCAGTAGTGCTCGCGGGACAGCTATCCCCAACTATGGCTACACCTTC | CASSARGTAIPNYGYTF | TRBJ1-2 | . | 17 | TRBV19 | TRBD1
TGTGCCAGCAGTTTATTGATAGCCCAAGATGGCTACACCTTC | CASSLLIAQDGYTF | TRBJ1-2 | . | 14 | TRBV28 | .
TGTGCCAGCAGCGTAGGTAGCTCCTACAATGAGCAGTTCTTC | CASSVGSSYNEQFF | TRBJ2-1 | . | 14 | TRBV9 | .
TGTGCCAGCAGCTCCGGGACAGGGGGTTACGAAGCTTTCTTT | CASSSGTGGYEAFF | TRBJ1-1 | . | 14 | TRBV7-9 | TRBD1
TGTGCCAGCAGCCACCTACTAGCGGGAGGGCCCTACGAGCAGTACTTC | CASSHLLAGGPYEQYF | TRBJ2-7 | . | 16 | TRBV3-1/TRBV3-2 | TRBD2
TGTGCCAGCAGCCAAGGGACAGGGAGCTCTGGAAACACCATATATTTT | CASSQGTGSSGNTIYF | TRBJ1-3 | . | 16 | TRBV4-2 | TRBD1
TGTGCCAGCAGCTTACGCCTACAGACCCAGTACTTC | CASSLRLQTQYF | TRBJ2-5 | . | 12 | TRBV7-6 | .
TGTGCCAGCCATACTAGCGGGAGCTTCTATGAGCAGTTCTTC | CASHTSGSFYEQFF | TRBJ2-1 | . | 14 | TRBV28 | TRBD2
TGTGCCAGCAGTTCCGGGACATTTTACGAGCAGTACTTC | CASSSGTFYEQYF | TRBJ2-7 | . | 13 | TRBV28 | .
TGTGCCAGTAGTACGGGGACTAGCGGGAGAAGGTCTCTGACCTACAATGAGCAGTTCTTC | CASSTGTSGRRSLTYNEQFF | TRBJ2-1 | . | 20 | TRBV19 | TRBD2
TGTGCCAGCAGCGTACGGCCGGGACTAGCGAGCAATGAGCAGTTCTTC | CASSVRPGLASNEQFF | TRBJ2-1 | . | 16 | TRBV9 | TRBD2
TGTGCCAGTAGTATAAGCCGGGTTAGAAATCAGCCCCAGCATTTT | CASSISRVRNQPQHF | TRBJ1-5 | . | 15 | TRBV19 | .
TGTGCCAGCAGACCTAGCACGGGGGGGCCGACAGATACGCAGTATTTT | CASRPSTGGPTDTQYF | TRBJ2-3 | . | 16 | TRBV5-4 | TRBD2
TGTGCCAGCAGCCAATTTATAGCGGGAGGGGGGGGAAATGAGCAGTTCTTC | CASSQFIAGGGGNEQFF | TRBJ2-1 | . | 17 | TRBV4-2 | TRBD2
TGTGCCAGCAGTGGACTAGCGGGACAGAACTACGAGCAGTACTTC | CASSGLAGQNYEQYF | TRBJ2-7 | . | 15 | TRBV2 | TRBD2
TGCGCCAGCAGCTTGGTAGCGGGAGAGTCCTACGAGCAGTACTTC | CASSLVAGESYEQYF | TRBJ2-7 | . | 15 | TRBV5-1 | TRBD2
TGTGCCAGCAGTTCTCCGGACACCGAGCAGTACTTC | CASSSPDTEQYF | TRBJ2-7 | . | 12 | TRBV28 | .
TGTGCCAGCAGCTCTTTAGCGGGAGTAAGAACTGAGCAGTTCTTC | CASSSLAGVRTEQFF | TRBJ2-1 | . | 15 | TRBV11-2 | TRBD2
TGCGCCAGCAGCCCTCGTGGCCTCACTGAAGCTTTCTTT | CASSPRGLTEAFF | TRBJ1-1 | . | 13 | TRBV4-1 | .
TGTGCCAGCAGCTCGACAGGGGGCAATCAGCCCCAGCATTTT | CASSSTGGNQPQHF | TRBJ1-5 | . | 14 | TRBV7-2 | TRBD1
TGTGCCAGCAGCCAACTAGACAGTTCTTCACCCCTCCACTTT | CASSQLDSSSPLHF | TRBJ1-6 | . | 14 | TRBV3-1/TRBV3-2 | .
TGTGCCAGCAGCGTAGGGGGGACTACTGGAAACACCATATATTTT | CASSVGGTTGNTIYF | TRBJ1-3 | . | 15 | TRBV9 | .
TGTGCCAGCAGCGTAGACGGTAACTATGGCTACACCTTC | CASSVDGNYGYTF | TRBJ1-2 | . | 13 | TRBV9 | .
TGTGCCAGCAGCCAAGTTCCGGGAGGCGGGAACGAGCAGTACTTC | CASSQVPGGGNEQYF | TRBJ2-7 | . | 15 | TRBV4-2 | TRBD2
TGCGCCAGCAGCTTGGACAGCAACTATGGCTACACCTTC | CASSLDSNYGYTF | TRBJ1-2 | . | 13 | TRBV5-1 | .
TGTGCCAGCAGCTTGGGAGGTGGTTTCTCGCGGGGAAGCTACAATGAGCAGTTCTTC | CASSLGGGFSRGSYNEQFF | TRBJ2-1 | . | 19 | TRBV7-2 | .
TGTGCCAGCGTCCGGGACTCCGAGGCCGGGGAGCTGTTTTTT | CASVRDSEAGELFF | TRBJ2-2 | . | 14 | TRBV5-4 | .